The T cell receptor (beta chain) under discussion was sequenced for a study of T cell repertoires in cytomegalovirus infection. Findings and limits, study-wide: Summed public TCR beta family frequency identified CMV carriers bearing the relevant HLA.

TCRdb passed the reads through MiXCR, listing each CDR3 protein once. The sample consists of under 350,000 distinct CDR3 sequences, more than 8% of them appearing once. There are a few counts of this clonotype. Antigen unknown. Germline assignment: CDR1 MNHGY and CDR2 SAAAGT. V trimming: 1 base; J trimming: 7 bases; junction bases outside the gene matches: 6. This CDR3 is 15 amino acids long. The clonotype originates from a human donor in good health (CMV status not recorded). Some clones in this sample may be carry-over from other donors' samples. Sequencing used PBMCs. The chain has TRBV6-8 and TRBJ2-1; 8 nucleotides agree with TRBD1. In DNA form, the CDR3 reads TGTGCCAGCAGTTACTGGGACAGGATTACGAATGAGCAGTTCTTC. It translates to CASSYWDRITNEQFF.